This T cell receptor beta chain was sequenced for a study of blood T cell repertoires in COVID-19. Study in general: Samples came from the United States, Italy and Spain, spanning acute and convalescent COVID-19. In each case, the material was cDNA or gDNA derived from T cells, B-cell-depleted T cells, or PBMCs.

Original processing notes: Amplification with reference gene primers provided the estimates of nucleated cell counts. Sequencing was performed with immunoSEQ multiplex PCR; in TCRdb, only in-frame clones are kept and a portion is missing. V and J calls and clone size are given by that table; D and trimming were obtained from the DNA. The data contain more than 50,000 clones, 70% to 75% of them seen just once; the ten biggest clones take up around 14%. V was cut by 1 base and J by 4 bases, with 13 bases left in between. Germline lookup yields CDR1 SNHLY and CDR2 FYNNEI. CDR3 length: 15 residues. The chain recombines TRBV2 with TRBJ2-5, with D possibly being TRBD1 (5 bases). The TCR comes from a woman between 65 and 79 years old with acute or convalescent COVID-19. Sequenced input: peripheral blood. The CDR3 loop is CASSEEGLGAETQYF. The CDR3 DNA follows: TGTGCCAGCAGTGAAGAGGGGCTGGGCGCAGAGACCCAGTACTTC.